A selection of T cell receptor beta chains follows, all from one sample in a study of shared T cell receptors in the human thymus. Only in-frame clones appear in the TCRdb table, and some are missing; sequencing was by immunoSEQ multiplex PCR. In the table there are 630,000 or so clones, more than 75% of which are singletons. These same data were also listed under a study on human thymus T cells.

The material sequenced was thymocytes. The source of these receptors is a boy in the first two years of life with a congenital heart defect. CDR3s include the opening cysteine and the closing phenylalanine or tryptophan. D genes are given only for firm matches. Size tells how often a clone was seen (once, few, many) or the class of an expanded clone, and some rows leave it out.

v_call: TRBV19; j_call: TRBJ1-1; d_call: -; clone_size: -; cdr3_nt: TGTGCCAGTAGATCGGGGGGGCCCCCAGGAACTGAAGCTTTCTTT; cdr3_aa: CASRSGGPPGTEAFF
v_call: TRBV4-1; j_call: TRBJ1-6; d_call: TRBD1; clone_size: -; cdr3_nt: TGCGCCAGCAGCCAAGATTATGGCAGGGGGAGTTCACCCCTCCACTTT; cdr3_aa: CASSQDYGRGSSPLHF
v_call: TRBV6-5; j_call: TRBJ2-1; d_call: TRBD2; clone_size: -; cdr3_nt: TGTGCCAGTAAGAACACGGGAGGTCCTAATGAGCAGTTCTTC; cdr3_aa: CASKNTGGPNEQFF
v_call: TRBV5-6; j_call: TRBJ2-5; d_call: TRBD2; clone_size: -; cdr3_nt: TGTGCCAGCAGCTTGATCCGACTAGCGGGAGGTGAGGAGACCCAGTACTTC; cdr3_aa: CASSLIRLAGGEETQYF
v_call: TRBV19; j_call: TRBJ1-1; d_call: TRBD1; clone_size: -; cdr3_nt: TGTGCCAGTAGGTTCGGGACAGGGGGTAGTGTTTGGCGAAAGAACACTGAAGCTTTCTTT; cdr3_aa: CASRFGTGGSVWRKNTEAFF
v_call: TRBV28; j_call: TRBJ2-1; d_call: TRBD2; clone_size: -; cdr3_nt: TGTGCCAGCAGCTCAAGCGCCGGGACTAGCAAGGCAAATGAGCAGTTCTTC; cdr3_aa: CASSSSAGTSKANEQFF
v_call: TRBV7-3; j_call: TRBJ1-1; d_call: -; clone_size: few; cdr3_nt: TGTGCCAGCAGTGCTTATGGACAGCCCGCTGAAGCTTTCTTT; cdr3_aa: CASSAYGQPAEAFF
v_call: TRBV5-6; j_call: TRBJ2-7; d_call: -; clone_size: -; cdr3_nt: TGTGCCAGCAGCTTGGCTCCAGGGAAGGACGTCCCCTACGAGCAGTACTTC; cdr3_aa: CASSLAPGKDVPYEQYF
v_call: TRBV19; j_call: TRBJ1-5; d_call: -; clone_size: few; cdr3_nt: TGTGCCAGTAGTATAGGGGAGGGAGGAGGACAGCCCCAGCATTTT; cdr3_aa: CASSIGEGGGQPQHF
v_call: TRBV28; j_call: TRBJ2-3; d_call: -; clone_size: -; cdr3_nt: TGTGCCAGCAGTTTACGACGGGGGGCGTTGGGAGATACGCAGTATTTT; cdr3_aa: CASSLRRGALGDTQYF
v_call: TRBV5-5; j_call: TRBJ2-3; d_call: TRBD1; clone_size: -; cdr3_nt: TGTGCCAGCATCTTAGACACAAGGGGGCCGACAGATACGCAGTATTTT; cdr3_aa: CASILDTRGPTDTQYF
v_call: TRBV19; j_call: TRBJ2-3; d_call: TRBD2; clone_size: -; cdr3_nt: TGTGCCAGTAGTATTACTAGCGGGAGACTCTCAGATACGCAGTATTTT; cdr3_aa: CASSITSGRLSDTQYF
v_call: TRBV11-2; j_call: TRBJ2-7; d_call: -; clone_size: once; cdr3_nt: TGTGCCAGCAGCTTAGGGGCCGTGGGGGGGCGCTTTTACGAGCAGTACTTC; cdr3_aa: CASSLGAVGGRFYEQYF
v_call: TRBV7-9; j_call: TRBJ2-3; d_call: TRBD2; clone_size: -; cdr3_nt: TGTGCCAGCAGCCCCATGGGGAGGGCAGATACGCAGTATTTT; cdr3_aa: CASSPMGRADTQYF
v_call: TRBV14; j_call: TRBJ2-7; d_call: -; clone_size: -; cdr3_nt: TGTGCCAGCAGCCAAGCCCCTTCCGAGCAGTACTTC; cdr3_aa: CASSQAPSEQYF
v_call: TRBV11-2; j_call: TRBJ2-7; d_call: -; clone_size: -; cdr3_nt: TGTGCCAGCAGCTTCGAGTCCACCGAGCAGTACTTC; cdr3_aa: CASSFESTEQYF
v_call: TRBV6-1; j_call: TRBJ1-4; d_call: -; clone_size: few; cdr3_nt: TGTGCCAGCAGGGTCAGTGCAACTAATGAAAAACTGTTTTTT; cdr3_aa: CASRVSATNEKLFF
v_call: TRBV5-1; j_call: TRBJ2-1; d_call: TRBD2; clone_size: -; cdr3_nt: TGCGCCAGCAGCCCCCCCCTTAGCGGGAATGTCGATGAGCAGTTCTTC; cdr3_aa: CASSPPLSGNVDEQFF
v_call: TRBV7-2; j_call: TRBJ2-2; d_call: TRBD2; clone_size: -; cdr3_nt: TGTGCCAGCAGCACCCTTGGGGGCTCCGGGGGGGGAGACACCGGGGAGCTGTTTTTT; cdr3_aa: CASSTLGGSGGGDTGELFF
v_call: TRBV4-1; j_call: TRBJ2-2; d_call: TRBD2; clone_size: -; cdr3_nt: TGCGCCAGCAGCCATATGACTAGCGGGAGAGGGACCGGGGAGCTGTTTTTT; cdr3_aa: CASSHMTSGRGTGELFF
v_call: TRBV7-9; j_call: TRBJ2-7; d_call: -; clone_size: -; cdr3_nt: TGTGCCAGCAGCCAGTGGGGGGAGGAGCAGTACTTC; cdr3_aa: CASSQWGEEQYF
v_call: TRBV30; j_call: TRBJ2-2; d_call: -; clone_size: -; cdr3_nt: TGTGCCTGGGGGTATGGGGCGGAACTCTTGAACACCGGGGAGCTGTTTTTT; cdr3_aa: CAWGYGAELLNTGELFF
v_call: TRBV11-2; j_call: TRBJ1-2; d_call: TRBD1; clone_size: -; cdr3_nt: TGTGCCAGCAGCTCACAGGGGTTGGAGTTGGATTATGGCTACACCTTC; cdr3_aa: CASSSQGLELDYGYTF
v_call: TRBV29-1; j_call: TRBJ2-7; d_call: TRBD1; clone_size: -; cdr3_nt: TGCAGCGTTGACGGGACAGGGGACCACGAGCAGTACTTC; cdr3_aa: CSVDGTGDHEQYF
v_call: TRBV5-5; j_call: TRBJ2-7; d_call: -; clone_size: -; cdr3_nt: TGTGCCAGCAGTTCCCAGGGGGGAAACAGGTACGAGCAGTACTTC; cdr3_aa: CASSSQGGNRYEQYF
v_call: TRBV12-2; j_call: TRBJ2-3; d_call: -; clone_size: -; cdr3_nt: TGTGCAAGTCGCTTAGTGCTACTGGCTAGCGGGGAGAGCACAGATACGCAGTATTTT; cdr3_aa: CASRLVLLASGESTDTQYF
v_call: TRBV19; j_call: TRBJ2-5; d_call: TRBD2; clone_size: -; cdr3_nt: TGTGCCAGTAGTAGAACTAGCGGGGGGGCCGAGACCCAGTACTTC; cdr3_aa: CASSRTSGGAETQYF
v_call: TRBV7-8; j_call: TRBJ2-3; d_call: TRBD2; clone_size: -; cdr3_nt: TGTGCCAGCAGCCCTAGCGGGACCACAGATACGCAGTATTTT; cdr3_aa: CASSPSGTTDTQYF
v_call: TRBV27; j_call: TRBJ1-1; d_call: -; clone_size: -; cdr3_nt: TGTGCCAGCAGTTTAGAGGGCGGTATGAACACTGAAGCTTTCTTT; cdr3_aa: CASSLEGGMNTEAFF
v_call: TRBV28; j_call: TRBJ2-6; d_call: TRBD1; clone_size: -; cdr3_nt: TGTGCCAGCAGTTCCGGGACAGGGGGTTTTCAAAGCTCTGGGGCCAACGTCCTGACTTTC; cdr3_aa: CASSSGTGGFQSSGANVLTF
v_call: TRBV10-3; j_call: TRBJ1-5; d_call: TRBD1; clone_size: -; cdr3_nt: TGTGCCATGAAACAGGGGATCGGTCAGCCCCAGCATTTT; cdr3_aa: CAMKQGIGQPQHF
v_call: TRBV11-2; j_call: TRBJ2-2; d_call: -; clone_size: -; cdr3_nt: TGTGCCAGCAGCTTAGATCAGGGACTCCTCACCGGGGAGCTGTTTTTT; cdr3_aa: CASSLDQGLLTGELFF
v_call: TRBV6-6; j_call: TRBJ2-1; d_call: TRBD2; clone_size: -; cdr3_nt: TGTGCCAGCAGACAAATAGCGGGAGTCTGTAATGAGCAGTTCTTC; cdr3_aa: CASRQIAGVCNEQFF